This passage covers 32 T cell receptor beta chains from one sample sequenced in a study of T cell changes during pregnancy in multiple sclerosis. The repertoire was sequenced with immunoSEQ multiplex PCR; TCRdb's copy has only in-frame clones and lacks some. The profile shows tens of thousands of clones, approximately 90% of them singletons. The specimen comprised CD4+ T cells from peripheral blood mononuclear cells, sampled in the first trimester of pregnancy. These TCRs come from a female donor in good health, enrolled as a control in a pregnancy study.

The chain is built from TRBV28 and TRBJ1-1; D not certain. This CDR3 spans 12 amino acids. Germline assignment: CDR1 MDHEN and CDR2 SYDVKM. V dropped 1 base and J dropped 7 bases, with 7 bases sitting between them. CDR3 protein: CASSLSGSEAFF. The CDR3 DNA reads as TGTGCCAGCAGTTTATCGGGAAGTGAAGCTTTCTTT.

The chain carries TRBV7-8 and TRBJ1-1; D remains ambiguous. Germline CDR1 SGHVS, CDR2 FQNEAQ. The CDR3 is 14 residues long. V shed 5 bases and J shed 3 bases, with 13 bases lying between them. The CDR3 region has the DNA TGTGCCAGCAGCCCTACGACCGGAGACACTGAAGCTTTCTTT. Amino acid sequence: CASSPTTGDTEAFF.

J is TRBJ1-4 and V is TRBV11-2, with a weak D call TRBD1 (5 bases). The V end was cut by 4 bases, the J end by 7 bases, with 10 bases between. Per germline, CDR1 SGHAT and CDR2 FQNNGV. There are 13 residues in the CDR3. The CDR3 reads CASSSGGFEKLFF. The CDR3 DNA reads TGTGCCAGCAGCTCGGGGGGGTTTGAAAAACTGTTTTTT.

The CDR3 here is CASSLSLLTGELFF. The CDR3 DNA follows: TGTGCCAGCAGCTTAAGTCTTCTAACCGGGGAGCTGTTTTTT. The rearrangement uses TRBV7-3 and TRBJ2-2; D is ambiguous. Trimming took 1 base from V and 5 from J, leaving 8 bases between them. The CDR3 is 14 residues long. In germline, CDR1 is SGHTA, CDR2 FQGTGA.

This clone occurred once. The J gene is TRBJ1-1, the V gene TRBV25-1; TRBD1 might be the D (5 bases). Trimming removed 8 bases at V and 4 bases at J, with 11 bases between. The CDR3 length is 12 residues. Germline V gene sequence: CDR1 MGHDK, CDR2 SYGVNS. The CDR3 sequence is CASSRGATEAFF. CDR3 nucleotides: TGTGCCAGCTCTCGTGGGGCCACTGAAGCTTTCTTT. The whole variable domain, remainder taken from reference TRBV25-1 and TRBJ1-1, is EADIYQTPRYLVIGTGKKITLECSQTMGHDKMYWYQQDPGMELHLIHYSYGVNSTEKGDLSSESTVSRIRTEHFPLTLESARPSHTSQYLCASSRGATEAFFGQGTRLTVV.

The chain uses TRBV6-6 and TRBJ1-5; D perhaps matches TRBD1 (5 bases). This CDR3 has 15 amino acids. Trimming cost V 2 bases and J 1 base, with 9 bases left between them. Germline-derived CDR1 and CDR2 are MNHNY and SVGAGI (reference sequence). This CDR3 reads CASSYDSGSNQPQHF. DNA for the CDR3: TGTGCCAGCAGTTACGACAGCGGGAGCAATCAGCCCCAGCATTTT.

The chain uses TRBV18 and TRBJ2-7, with a tentative D call TRBD1 (6 bases). Germline V gene sequence: CDR1 KGHSH, CDR2 LQKENI. Trimming left V 2 bases short and J 3 bases short, with 8 bases between. CDR3 length equals 13 residues. The CDR3 loop reads CASSPTGSYEQYF. CDR3 sequence (DNA): TGTGCCAGCTCACCAACAGGGAGCTACGAGCAGTACTTC. The full variable domain, in which reference TRBV18 and TRBJ2-7 provide the parts outside the CDR3, is NAGVMQNPRHLVRRRGQEARLRCSPMKGHSHVYWYRQLPEEGLKFMVYLQKENIIDESGMPKERFSAEFPKEGPSILRIQQVVRGDSAAYFCASSPTGSYEQYFGPGTRLTVT.

In DNA, the CDR3 is TGCAGCGTTGAAATATCGTGGCGGGGGCTTGAGACCCAGTACTTC. Translated, it gives CSVEISWRGLETQYF. The chain combines TRBV29-1 with TRBJ2-5; D is perhaps TRBD2 (7 bases). The germline V gene has CDR1 SQVTM and CDR2 ANQGSEA. V lost 2 bases to trimming and J lost 5 bases, with 18 bases between them. The CDR3 contains 15 residues.

The rearrangement joins TRBV10-3 to TRBJ1-5, with 9 bases identical to TRBD1. The CDR3 runs 16 residues. Unmatched junction bases numbered 9, after V lost 5 bases and J lost 4 bases. Germline CDR1 and CDR2: ENHRY and SYGVKD. The CDR3 protein is CAISPSDRGGNQPQHF. The CDR3 DNA reads as TGTGCCATCAGTCCCTCGGACAGGGGTGGGAATCAGCCCCAGCATTTT.

The V and J genes are TRBV18 and TRBJ1-3; 7 positions agree with TRBD1. CDR1 and CDR2 (germline): KGHSH, LQKENI. The ends lost 2 bases at V and 0 bases at J; junction bases unmatched: 4. The CDR3 has 16 amino acids. DNA for the CDR3: TGTGCCAGCTCACCAAAGCGGACAGGCTCTGGAAACACCATATATTTT. Its protein product is CASSPKRTGSGNTIYF.

The chain links TRBV2 to TRBJ2-1, with D maybe TRBD2 (5 bases). The V gene lost 6 bases and the J gene lost 3 bases, with 12 bases spanning the gap. Germline V gene sequence: CDR1 SNHLY, CDR2 FYNNEI. The CDR3 loop spans 14 amino acids. This chain's CDR3 is CASRRDRHYNEQFF. The CDR3 DNA sequence: TGTGCCAGCAGACGGGATAGACACTACAATGAGCAGTTCTTC.

The chain joins TRBV7-2 to TRBJ2-1, with 7 bases aligning to TRBD1. The CDR3 covers 13 residues. Germline V gene sequence: CDR1 SGHTA, CDR2 FQGNSA. After removal of 0 bases from V and 13 bases from J, the junction contained 6 bases not matched to a gene. In nucleotides, the CDR3 is TGTGCCAGCAGCTTAGCTCAGGGACAGACTCAGTTCTTC. Protein product: CASSLAQGQTQFF.

The V and J genes are TRBV5-6 and TRBJ1-5, with a weak D call TRBD1 (5 bases). V was cut by 3 bases and J by 11 bases, with 15 bases left in between. Germline V lookup: CDR1 SGHDT, CDR2 YYEEEE. The CDR3 covers 13 residues. CDR3 in amino acids: CASSYSGGETQHF. DNA of the CDR3: TGTGCCAGCAGCTACTCGGGGGGTGAGACCCAGCATTTT.

V is TRBV7-9 and J is TRBJ2-5; 8 bases fit TRBD2. V lost 4 bases, J lost 4 bases, and 11 bases stayed unmatched. The CDR3 spans 16 residues. Germline lookup yields CDR1 SEHNR and CDR2 FQNEAQ (reference sequence). The CDR3, as DNA: TGTGCCAGCAGCTCCGGGGGGGGCGGTCTCCGAGAGACCCAGTACTTC. This sequence encodes CASSSGGGGLRETQYF.

This clone was detected only once. V usage is TRBV5-4 and J usage is TRBJ2-7; 8 nucleotides line up with TRBD2. The V segment lost 4 bases and the J segment 0 bases; nucleotides outside the gene matches: 6. The CDR3 sequence is 15 residues long. Germline CDR1 and CDR2: SGHNT and YYREEE (reference sequence). CDR3 residues: CASSRGGPSSYEQYF. For the CDR3, the DNA is TGTGCCAGCAGCCGGGGGGGGCCCAGCTCCTACGAGCAGTACTTC. The complete variable domain, with remaining parts taken from reference TRBV5-4 and TRBJ2-7, reads ETGVTQSPTHLIKTRGQQVTLRCSSQSGHNTVSWYQQALGQGPQFIFQYYREEENGRGNFPPRFSGLQFPNYSSELNVNALELDDSALYLCASSRGGPSSYEQYFGPGTRLTVT.

The genes are TRBV4-3 and TRBJ1-1; D gene ambiguous. The V end was cut by 1 base, the J end by 4 bases, with 16 bases between. In germline, CDR1 is LGHNA, CDR2 YSLEER. CDR3 size: 16 residues. The CDR3, as DNA: TGCGCCAGCAGCCAAGGGGTTGGAAGGGAGGCCACTGAAGCTTTCTTT. This gives the protein CASSQGVGREATEAFF.

This chain connects TRBV2 to TRBJ1-4, with TRBD1 identical over 11 bases. The V and J ends lost 6 bases and 2 bases, in that order; junction bases with no gene match: 2. There are 15 residues in the CDR3. CDR1 is SNHLY, CDR2 FYNNEI, per germline. CDR3 sequence reads: CASRRTGGTNEKLFF. The CDR3 DNA sequence: TGTGCCAGCAGGAGGACAGGGGGCACTAATGAAAAACTGTTTTTT.

This chain links TRBV11-2 with TRBJ2-3; the match to TRBD2 covers 9 bases. After removal of 5 bases from V and 1 base from J, the junction contained 10 bases not matched to a gene. This CDR3 has 17 residues. Germline values: CDR1 SGHAT, CDR2 FQNNGV. CDR3 sequence (DNA): TGTGCCAGCAGCATCGTGGCGGGGGGGCCTGGCACAGATACGCAGTATTTT. Translating it yields CASSIVAGGPGTDTQYF.

The chain couples TRBV19 to TRBJ2-2, with a possible D match to TRBD1 (6 bases). CDR1 is LNHDA, CDR2 SQIVND, per germline (reference sequence). Trimming removed 3 bases from V and 5 bases from J, with 7 bases in between. CDR3 length: 13 residues. In DNA form, the CDR3 reads TGTGCCAGTAGTATTCAGGGGACCGGGGAGCTGTTTTTT. Residues: CASSIQGTGELFF.

This chain connects TRBV2 to TRBJ2-1; 15 positions agree with TRBD2. The CDR3 is 16 amino acids. Germline V gene sequence: CDR1 SNHLY, CDR2 FYNNEI. V shed 2 bases, J shed 7 bases, and the junction held 3 bases outside the gene matches. The CDR3, as DNA: TGTGCCAGCAGTGAACGGACTAGCGGGGGGGGTAATGAGCAGTTCTTC. The encoded protein is CASSERTSGGGNEQFF. The full variable domain, in which reference TRBV2 and TRBJ2-1 provide the parts outside the CDR3, is EPEVTQTPSHQVTQMGQEVILRCVPISNHLYFYWYRQILGQKVEFLVSFYNNEISEKSEIFDDQFSVERPDGSNFTLKIRSTKLEDSAMYFCASSERTSGGGNEQFFGPGTRLTVL.

This chain uses TRBV28 with TRBJ1-1, with 8 bases matching TRBD1. CDR1 and CDR2 from the germline V gene are MDHEN and SYDVKM. The CDR3 runs 14 residues. Germline trimming cut 3 bases from V and 5 bases from J; bases unmatched to any gene: 5. The CDR3 region is CASSFQGAETEAFF. The CDR3 DNA reads TGTGCCAGCAGTTTCCAGGGGGCGGAGACTGAAGCTTTCTTT.

The chain links TRBV19 to TRBJ1-6; D is uncertain. The V end was cut by 4 bases, the J end by 0 bases, with 10 bases between. From germline, CDR1 is LNHDA and CDR2 SQIVND (reference sequence). The CDR3 contains 16 residues. CDR3 DNA sequence: TGTGCCAGTAGTAGAGTGGGCAGCTCCTATAATTCACCCCTCCACTTT. This codes for CASSRVGSSYNSPLHF.

The CDR3 loop reads CASSPGGRQETQYF. CDR3 bases: TGTGCCAGCTCACCGGGGGGACGGCAAGAGACCCAGTACTTC. The chain employs TRBV18 and TRBJ2-5; possibly TRBD2 for D (6 bases). This CDR3 comprises 14 residues. Trimming stripped 3 bases from V and 2 bases from J, with 10 bases between. The germline V gene has CDR1 KGHSH and CDR2 LQKENI.

The rearrangement links TRBV7-2 to TRBJ2-7; 7 bases map to TRBD1. CDR3 length: 14 amino acids. Germline CDR1 reads SGHTA; CDR2 reads FQGNSA. The J segment lost 2 bases and the V segment lost 0 bases, leaving 1 base of the junction unmatched. The CDR3 sequence: CASSLADRAYEQYF. The CDR3 DNA reads TGTGCCAGCAGCTTAGCCGACAGGGCCTACGAGCAGTACTTC.

This chain links TRBV20-1 with TRBJ2-3; D gene unclear. V lost 7 bases to trimming and J lost 1 base, with 6 bases between them. Germline V gene data show CDR1 as DFQATT and CDR2 as SNEGSKA (reference sequence). This CDR3 is built from 11 residues. The CDR3 protein is CSGQGTDTQYF. As DNA, the CDR3 is TGCAGTGGCCAGGGCACAGATACGCAGTATTTT.

This clone was counted a single time. This chain uses TRBV5-1 with TRBJ2-3; D perhaps matches TRBD2 (6 bases). The V and J ends lost 7 bases and 5 bases respectively, with 8 bases between them. The germline V gene has CDR1 SGHRS and CDR2 YFSETQ. The CDR3 is 11 residues long. The CDR3 sequence is CASGEVDTQYF. The CDR3 region has the DNA TGCGCCAGCGGGGAGGTAGATACGCAGTATTTT.

V and J are TRBV7-9 and TRBJ2-7; no firm D call. V lost 5 bases and J lost 4, with 9 bases in between. This CDR3 has 12 amino acids. Germline V lookup: CDR1 SEHNR, CDR2 FQNEAQ (reference sequence). As DNA, the CDR3 is TGTGCCAGCAGCCCCCAGGCATACGAGCAGTACTTC. Its protein is CASSPQAYEQYF.

The chain recombines TRBV28 with TRBJ1-5, with D tentatively TRBD1 (5 bases). Germline V gene sequence: CDR1 MDHEN, CDR2 SYDVKM. The CDR3 runs to 16 residues. The ends were cut back, 5 bases at V and 6 bases at J, with 20 bases in the middle. The CDR3 reads CASSPPGGLRGQPQHF. The DNA for the CDR3 is TGTGCCAGCAGTCCGCCGGGGGGGTTAAGGGGTCAGCCCCAGCATTTT. Full variable domain (outside the CDR3, taken from reference TRBV28 and TRBJ1-5): DVKVTQSSRYLVKRTGEKVFLECVQDMDHENMFWYRQDPGLGLRLIYFSYDVKMKEKGDIPEGYSVSREKKERFSLILESASTNQTSMYLCASSPPGGLRGQPQHFGDGTRLSIL.

The chain recombines TRBV7-9 with TRBJ1-5; maybe TRBD1 (5 bases). CDR1 and CDR2 from the germline V gene are SEHNR and FQNEAQ (reference sequence). The CDR3 sequence is 13 residues long. Trimming cost V 4 bases and J 6 bases, with 10 bases left between them. CDR3 in amino acids: CASSSGGAQPQHF. The CDR3 DNA follows: TGTGCCAGCAGCTCAGGTGGGGCTCAGCCCCAGCATTTT.

This chain joins TRBV18 and TRBJ1-2, with D hard to call. The germline V and J ends were trimmed by 4 bases and 3 bases, with 15 bases remaining between them. This CDR3 is built from 15 residues. Germline V gene sequence: CDR1 KGHSH, CDR2 LQKENI. DNA of the CDR3: TGTGCCAGCTCACAGGTTGAGGGTACTCACTATGGCTACACCTTC. It specifies CASSQVEGTHYGYTF. The whole variable domain, remainder taken from reference TRBV18 and TRBJ1-2, is NAGVMQNPRHLVRRRGQEARLRCSPMKGHSHVYWYRQLPEEGLKFMVYLQKENIIDESGMPKERFSAEFPKEGPSILRIQQVVRGDSAAYFCASSQVEGTHYGYTFGSGTRLTVV.

V is TRBV30 and J is TRBJ2-3; 8 bases align to TRBD1. The germline V gene encodes CDR1 GTSNPN and CDR2 SVGIG (reference sequence). V shed 3 bases, J shed 6 bases, and the junction held 11 bases outside the gene matches. CDR3 length equals 15 residues. CDR3 amino acids: CAWRAKGQAGDTQYF. DNA for the CDR3: TGTGCCTGGAGGGCTAAGGGACAGGCGGGGGATACGCAGTATTTT.

This chain connects TRBV15 to TRBJ2-7; D unresolved. Germline V gene lookup returns CDR1 LNHNV and CDR2 YYDKDF (reference sequence). Deletions cut 1 base from V and 2 bases from J, with 12 bases between. This CDR3 region has 15 residues. In DNA, the CDR3 is TGTGCCACCAGCAGAGGTCCAGGTCGCCCCTACGAGCAGTACTTC. Translation gives CATSRGPGRPYEQYF.